This record concerns one T cell receptor beta chain sequence. Genomic DNA per cell subset filled all wells of several immunoSEQ plates. Study processing details: Filtering differed because ImmunoSEQ produced junction-only sequences that carried no quality scores. Clones were read by immunoSEQ multiplex PCR, and TCRdb kept only the in-frame ones, dropping some. V and J calls and clone size are given by that table; D and trimming were obtained from the DNA. In the table there are over a million clones, around 78% of which are singletons. The data are from a study of shared clonotypes between healthy human individuals. Study information: Each donor's CD8 memory used one plate, CD8 naive two, each CD4 subset three.

The CDR3 extends over 13 amino acids. J gave up 5 bases and V 7 bases, and 3 bases lay outside the gene matches. Germline V lookup: CDR1 SNHLY, CDR2 FYNNEI. This chain links TRBV2 with TRBJ1-1; 11 bases map to TRBD1. This receptor was identified in a man between 18 and 29 years old in good health. Some clones in this sample may be carry-over from other donors' samples. Source material: memory CD4+ T cells from PBMCs. Described subset: CD45RA-negative fraction. In DNA form, the CDR3 reads TGTGCCAGCACGGGGACAGGGGGAACTGAAGCTTTCTTT. Its protein is CASTGTGGTEAFF.